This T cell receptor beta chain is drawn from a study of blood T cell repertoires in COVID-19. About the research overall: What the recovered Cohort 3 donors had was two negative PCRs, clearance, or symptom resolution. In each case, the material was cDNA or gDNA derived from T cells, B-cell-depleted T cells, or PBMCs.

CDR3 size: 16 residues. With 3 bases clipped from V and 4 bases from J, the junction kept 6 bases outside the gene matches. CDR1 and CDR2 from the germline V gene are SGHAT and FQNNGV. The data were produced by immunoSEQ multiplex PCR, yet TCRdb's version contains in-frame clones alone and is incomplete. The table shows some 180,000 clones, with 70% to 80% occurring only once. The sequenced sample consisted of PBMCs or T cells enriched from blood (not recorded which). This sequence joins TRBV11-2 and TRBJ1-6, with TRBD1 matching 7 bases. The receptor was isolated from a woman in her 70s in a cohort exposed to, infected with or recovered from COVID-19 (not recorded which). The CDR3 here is CASSLGQLQYNSPLHF. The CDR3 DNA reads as TGTGCCAGCAGCTTGGGACAGCTACAATATAATTCACCCCTCCACTTT. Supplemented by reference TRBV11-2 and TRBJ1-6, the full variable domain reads EAGVAQSPRYKIIEKRQSVAFWCNPISGHATLYWYQQILGQGPKLLIQFQNNGVVDDSQLPKDRFSAERLKGVDSTLKIQPAKLEDSAVYLCASSLGQLQYNSPLHFGNGTRLTVT.